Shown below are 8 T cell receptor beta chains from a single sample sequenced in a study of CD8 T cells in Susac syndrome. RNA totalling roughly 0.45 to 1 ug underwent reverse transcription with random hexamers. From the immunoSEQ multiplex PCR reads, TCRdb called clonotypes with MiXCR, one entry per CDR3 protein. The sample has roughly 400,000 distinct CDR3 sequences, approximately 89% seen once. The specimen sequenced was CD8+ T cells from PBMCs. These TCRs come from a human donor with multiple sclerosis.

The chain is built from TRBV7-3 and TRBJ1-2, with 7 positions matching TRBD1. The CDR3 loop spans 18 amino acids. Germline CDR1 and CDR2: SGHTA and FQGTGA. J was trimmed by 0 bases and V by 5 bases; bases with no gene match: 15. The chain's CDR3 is CASSAYPIGQAPNYGYTF. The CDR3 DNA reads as TGTGCCAGCAGCGCATACCCGATCGGACAGGCACCTAACTATGGCTACACCTTC.

CDR3 coding DNA: TGTGCCAGCAGCTTAGGTCTCCAAGAGACCCAGTACTTC. This codes for CASSLGLQETQYF. This chain connects TRBV7-9 to TRBJ2-5; unclear D gene. The germline V gene encodes CDR1 SEHNR and CDR2 FQNEAQ (reference sequence). V dropped 1 base and J dropped 1 base, with 4 bases sitting between them. The CDR3 spans 13 residues.

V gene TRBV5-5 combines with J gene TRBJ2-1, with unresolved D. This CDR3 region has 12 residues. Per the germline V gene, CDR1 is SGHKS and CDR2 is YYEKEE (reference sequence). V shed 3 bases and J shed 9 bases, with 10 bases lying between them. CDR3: CASSSSFAEQFF. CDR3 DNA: TGTGCCAGCAGCTCCTCGTTCGCTGAGCAGTTCTTC.

Written as DNA, the CDR3 is TGCGCCAGCAGCCAAGACCAGGGGGAGGGCTCCTATGGCTACACCTTC. It specifies CASSQDQGEGSYGYTF. The chain is built from TRBV4-1 and TRBJ1-2; 7 nucleotides line up with TRBD1. Per the germline V gene, CDR1 is MGHRA and CDR2 is YSYEKL. V gave up 0 bases and J gave up 4 bases; unmatched junction bases: 8. There are 16 residues in the CDR3.

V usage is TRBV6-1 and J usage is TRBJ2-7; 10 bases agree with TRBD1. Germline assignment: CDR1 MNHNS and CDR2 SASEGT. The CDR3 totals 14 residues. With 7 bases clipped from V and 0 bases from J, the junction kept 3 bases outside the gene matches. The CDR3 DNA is TGTGCCAGCATGGACAGGGGGTACTCCTACGAGCAGTACTTC. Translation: CASMDRGYSYEQYF.

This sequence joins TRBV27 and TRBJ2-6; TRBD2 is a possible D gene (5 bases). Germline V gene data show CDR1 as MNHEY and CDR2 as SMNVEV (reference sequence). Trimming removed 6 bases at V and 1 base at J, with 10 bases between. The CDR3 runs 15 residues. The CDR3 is CASSLEGSGANVLTF. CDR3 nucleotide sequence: TGTGCCAGCAGCTTAGAGGGATCTGGGGCCAACGTCCTGACTTTC.

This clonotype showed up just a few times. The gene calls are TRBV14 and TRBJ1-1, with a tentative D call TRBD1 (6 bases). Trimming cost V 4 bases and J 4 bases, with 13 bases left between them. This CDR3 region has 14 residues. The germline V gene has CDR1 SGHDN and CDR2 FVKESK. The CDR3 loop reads CASSPYTGSTEAFF. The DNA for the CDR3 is TGTGCCAGCAGCCCTTACACAGGGAGCACTGAAGCTTTCTTT.

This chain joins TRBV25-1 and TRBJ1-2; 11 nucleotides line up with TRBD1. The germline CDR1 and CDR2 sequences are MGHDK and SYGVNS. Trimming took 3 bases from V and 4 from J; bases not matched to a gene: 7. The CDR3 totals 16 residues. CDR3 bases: TGTGCCAGCAGTGAGGACAGGGGGCGCGAGATCTATGGCTACACCTTC. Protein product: CASSEDRGREIYGYTF.